This T cell receptor (beta chain) is drawn from a study of T cell responses to AZD1222 COVID-19 vaccine. This table comes from immunoSEQ multiplex PCR, and its TCRdb copy is limited to in-frame clones, with some not included. Counted here are under 150,000 clones, 70% to 90% occurring once; the ten biggest clones make up about 15%. The sequencing used peripheral blood, collected on day 0 of AZD1222 vaccination. The TCR was taken from an adult in good health.

The CDR3: CAISGIAPIGEQFF. Here the CDR3 DNA reads TGTGCCATCAGTGGGATAGCCCCAATTGGTGAGCAGTTCTTC. V is TRBV10-3 and J is TRBJ2-1; D is undetermined. V lost 4 bases and J lost 9, with 16 bases in between. Germline values: CDR1 ENHRY, CDR2 SYGVKD. The CDR3 is 14 residues long.